The 5 T cell receptor beta chains presented below share a single source sample, sequenced in a study of identical twins. Each CDR3 protein gets one entry after TCRdb re-called the 5' RACE reads with MiXCR. The data contain around 960,000 distinct CDR3 sequences, 9% to 15% of them singletons. Another study also made use of these data, one on yellow fever vaccine responses in identical twins.

The sequenced material came from PBMCs. These receptors originate from a woman between 18 and 29 years old in good health.

The chain employs TRBV18 and TRBJ2-3; D call uncertain. This CDR3 is 14 amino acids long. Germline loops: CDR1 KGHSH, CDR2 LQKENI. Trimming removed 6 bases from V and 2 bases from J, with 12 bases in between. The DNA for the CDR3 is TGTGCCAGCTCCTTTATGAGTGACACAGATACGCAGTATTTT. Translating it yields CASSFMSDTDTQYF.

The rearrangement links TRBV28 to TRBJ2-3, with D unresolved. CDR3 size: 16 residues. V lost 3 bases, J lost 2 bases, and 15 bases lay in between. CDR1 and CDR2 from the germline V gene are MDHEN and SYDVKM. In DNA form, the CDR3 reads TGTGCCAGCAGTTTCGGGCCCGGGTTAGTCACAGATACGCAGTATTTT. This encodes CASSFGPGLVTDTQYF.

This clonotype has a handful of counts. The V and J genes are TRBV6-5 and TRBJ2-7; no clear D. The V gene's germline CDR1 is MNHEY and CDR2 SVGAGI. The V end was cut by 2 bases, the J end by 0 bases, with 11 bases between. The CDR3 runs 15 residues. The CDR3 DNA follows: TGTGCCAGCAGTTACAGAGTCAGCCGCTCCTACGAGCAGTACTTC. It is translated as CASSYRVSRSYEQYF.

This chain links TRBV24-1 with TRBJ2-2; D is ambiguous. CDR1 is KGHDR and CDR2 is SFDVKD in the germline V gene. With 6 bases removed from V and 4 bases from J, the gap between germline ends came to 14 bases. CDR3 size: 15 residues. CDR3 residues: CATSSRHHLTGELFF. CDR3 nucleotides: TGTGCCACCAGTAGCCGCCATCACCTCACCGGGGAGCTGTTTTTT.

In this sample, this clonotype turned up a few times. This chain joins TRBV20-1 and TRBJ1-2, with a tentative D call TRBD1 (5 bases). The germline gives CDR1 DFQATT, CDR2 SNEGSKA (reference sequence). Trimming removed 0 bases at V and 5 bases at J, with 7 bases between. The CDR3 covers 12 residues. CDR3 residues: CSARERGYGYTF. Here the CDR3 DNA reads TGCAGTGCTAGAGAAAGGGGTTATGGCTACACCTTC.